Presented here are 7 T cell receptor beta chains from one specimen sequenced in a study of spatial heterogeneity in lung cancer. Findings and caveats of the study: The study found that expanded intratumoral alpha and beta TCR counts tracked tumor mutation counts.

These TCRs' antigens remain unknown. Time point meaning: sample taken at primary tumor resection. MiXCR, run by TCRdb on the 5' RACE reads, gives a single entry per CDR3 protein. The table has more than 10,000 distinct CDR3 sequences, around 3.2% seen once. This material consisted of lung tumor tissue, taken at surgery. The origin of the receptors is a male donor with early-stage non-small cell lung cancer.

This clonotype occurred many times. This chain connects TRBV20-1 to TRBJ1-3; unclear D gene. Germline V gene data show CDR1 as DFQATT and CDR2 as SNEGSKA (reference sequence). The ends were cut back, 6 bases at V and 3 bases at J, with 15 bases in the middle. This CDR3 contains 14 residues. This CDR3 is CSAPRPGGGNTIYF. The CDR3 DNA reads TGCAGTGCCCCTCGTCCAGGAGGTGGAAACACCATATATTTT.

This clonotype has a count of ten or more. The V call is TRBV24-1, the J call TRBJ2-3; 8 nucleotides line up with TRBD1. Per germline, CDR1 KGHDR and CDR2 SFDVKD. V was clipped by 3 bases and J by 2 bases; unmatched bases: 6. The CDR3 consists of 16 residues. The chain's CDR3 is CATSDPGGSDTDTQYF. The CDR3 DNA follows: TGTGCCACCAGTGATCCAGGGGGCTCTGACACAGATACGCAGTATTTT.

This clonotype was detected many times. This chain uses TRBV7-8 with TRBJ2-3; D unclear. The germline V gene encodes CDR1 SGHVS and CDR2 FQNEAQ. V gave up 3 bases and J gave up 4 bases, with 11 bases separating them. CDR3 size: 14 residues. Written as DNA, the CDR3 is TGTGCCAGCAGCTTTCGGGCAGGCCCAGATACGCAGTATTTT. Protein sequence: CASSFRAGPDTQYF.

At least ten counts were recorded for this clonotype. This chain uses TRBV6-6 with TRBJ1-1, with 8 bases that match TRBD1. V dropped 2 bases and J dropped 6; count of bases not matched to a gene: 2. This CDR3 region has 13 residues. The germline CDR1 and CDR2 sequences are MNHNY and SVGAGI (reference sequence). DNA of the CDR3: TGTGCCAGCAGTTACACGGACAGGGCTGAAGCTTTCTTT. It codes for CASSYTDRAEAFF.

This clonotype was detected ten times or more. This chain links TRBV12-3 or TRBV12-4 with TRBJ2-2; the D is unclear. Trimming took off 3 bases at V and 7 bases at J, with 9 bases between the two ends. This CDR3 has 13 residues. The chain's CDR3 is CASSFARGGELFF. In nucleotides, the CDR3 is TGTGCCAGCAGTTTTGCCCGCGGCGGGGAGCTGTTTTTT.

This clonotype was recorded many times. V is TRBV5-5 and J is TRBJ1-5; the D gene is possibly TRBD1 (6 bases). Trimming removed 0 bases from V and 2 bases from J, with 6 bases in between. CDR3 length: 14 amino acids. Germline-derived CDR1 and CDR2 are SGHKS and YYEKEE (reference sequence). CDR3 DNA sequence: TGTGCCAGCAGCTTGGCAGGGGGCAATCAGCCCCAGCATTTT. Translation: CASSLAGGNQPQHF.

This rearrangement joins TRBV6-7 to TRBJ2-1; 9 nucleotides align to TRBD1. TRBV6-7 counts as an open reading frame of uncertain function. V lost 0 bases, J lost 4 bases, and 10 bases stayed unmatched. CDR3 length: 18 residues. CDR3 amino acids: CASSYSQGGQGLYNEQFF. In DNA, the CDR3 is TGTGCCAGCAGTTACTCTCAGGGCGGACAGGGGCTATACAATGAGCAGTTCTTC.